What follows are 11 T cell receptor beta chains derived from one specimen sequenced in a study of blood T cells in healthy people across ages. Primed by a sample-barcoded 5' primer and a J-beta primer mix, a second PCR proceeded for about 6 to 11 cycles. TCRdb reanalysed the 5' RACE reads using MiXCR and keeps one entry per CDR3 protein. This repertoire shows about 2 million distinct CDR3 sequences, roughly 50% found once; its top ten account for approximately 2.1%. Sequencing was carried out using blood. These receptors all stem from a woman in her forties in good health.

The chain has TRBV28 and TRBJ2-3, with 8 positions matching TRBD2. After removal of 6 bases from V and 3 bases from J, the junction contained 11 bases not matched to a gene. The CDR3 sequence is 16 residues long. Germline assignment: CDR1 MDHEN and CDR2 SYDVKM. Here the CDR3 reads CASRPIAGRRTDTQYF. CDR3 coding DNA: TGTGCCAGCAGACCCATAGCGGGGAGACGGACAGATACGCAGTATTTT.

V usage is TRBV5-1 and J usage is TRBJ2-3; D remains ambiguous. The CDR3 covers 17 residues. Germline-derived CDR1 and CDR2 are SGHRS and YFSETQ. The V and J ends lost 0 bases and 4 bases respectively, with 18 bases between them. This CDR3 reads CASSLGRTTLAADTQYF. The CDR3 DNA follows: TGCGCCAGCAGCTTGGGTCGAACGACGTTAGCCGCAGATACGCAGTATTTT.

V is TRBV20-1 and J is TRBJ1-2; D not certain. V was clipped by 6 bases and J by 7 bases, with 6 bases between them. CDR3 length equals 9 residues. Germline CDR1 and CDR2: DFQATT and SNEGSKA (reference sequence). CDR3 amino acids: CSAGPGYTF. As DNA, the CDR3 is TGCAGTGCAGGGCCTGGCTACACCTTC.

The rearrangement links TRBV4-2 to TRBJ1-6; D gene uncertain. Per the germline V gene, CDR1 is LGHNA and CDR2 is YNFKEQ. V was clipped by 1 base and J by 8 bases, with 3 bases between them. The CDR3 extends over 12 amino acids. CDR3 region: CASSQGDSPLHF. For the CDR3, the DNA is TGTGCCAGCAGCCAAGGAGATTCACCCCTCCACTTT.

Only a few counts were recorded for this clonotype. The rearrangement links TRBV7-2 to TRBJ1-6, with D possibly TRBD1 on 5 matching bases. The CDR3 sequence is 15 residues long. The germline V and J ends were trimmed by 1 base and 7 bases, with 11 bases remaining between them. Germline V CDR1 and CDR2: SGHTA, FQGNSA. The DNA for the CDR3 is TGTGCCAGCAGCTTAGGACAGCATCGGAATTCACCCCTCCACTTT. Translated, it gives CASSLGQHRNSPLHF.

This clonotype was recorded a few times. DNA of the CDR3: TGCGCCAGCAGCTGGGATACTGTGACAGGACTCCAAGAGACCCAGTACTTC. It translates to CASSWDTVTGLQETQYF. This chain joins TRBV5-1 and TRBJ2-5; possibly TRBD1 for D (6 bases). V shed 3 bases and J shed 1 base, with 19 bases lying between them. The CDR3 contains 17 residues. The V gene's germline CDR1 is SGHRS and CDR2 YFSETQ.

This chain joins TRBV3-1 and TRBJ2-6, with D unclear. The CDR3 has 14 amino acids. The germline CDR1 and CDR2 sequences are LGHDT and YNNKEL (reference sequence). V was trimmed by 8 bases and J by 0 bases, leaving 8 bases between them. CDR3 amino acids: CASVLSSGANVLTF. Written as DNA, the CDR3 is TGTGCCAGCGTCCTGAGCTCTGGGGCCAACGTCCTGACTTTC.

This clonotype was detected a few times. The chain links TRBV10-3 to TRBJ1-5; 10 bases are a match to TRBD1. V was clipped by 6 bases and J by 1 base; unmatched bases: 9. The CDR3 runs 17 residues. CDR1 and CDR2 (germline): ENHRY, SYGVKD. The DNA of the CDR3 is TGTGCCATCAGGGATTCCGGGACAGGGGCGAGCAATCAGCCCCAGCATTTT. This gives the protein CAIRDSGTGASNQPQHF.

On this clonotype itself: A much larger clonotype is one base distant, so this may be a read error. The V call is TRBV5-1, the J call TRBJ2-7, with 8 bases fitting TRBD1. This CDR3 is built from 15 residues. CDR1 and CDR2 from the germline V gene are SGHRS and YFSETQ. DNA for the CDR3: TGCGCCGGCAGCTTACTCGGACAGGGAGGCTACGAGCAGTACTTC. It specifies CAGSLLGQGGYEQYF.

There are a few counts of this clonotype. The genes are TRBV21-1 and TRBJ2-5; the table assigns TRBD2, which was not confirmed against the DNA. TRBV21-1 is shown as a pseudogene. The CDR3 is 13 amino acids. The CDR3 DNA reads TGTGCCAGCAATGGGACTGACAAAGAGACCCAGTACTTC. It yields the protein CASNGTDKETQYF.

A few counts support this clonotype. The CDR3 sequence: CATSRSPAAGRWNEQFF. The DNA of the CDR3 is TGTGCCACCAGCAGATCCCCTGCGGCAGGGCGGTGGAATGAGCAGTTCTTC. The rearrangement joins TRBV15 to TRBJ2-1, with D perhaps TRBD1 (5 bases). V lost 2 bases to trimming and J lost 7 bases, with 21 bases between them. The CDR3 is 17 residues long. Germline V CDR1 and CDR2: LNHNV, YYDKDF (reference sequence). The variable domain in full, completed from reference TRBV15 and TRBJ2-1, reads DAMVIQNPRYQVTQFGKPVTLSCSQTLNHNVMYWYQQKSSQAPKLLFHYYDKDFNNEADTPDNFQSRRPNTSFCFLDIRSPGLGDTAMYLCATSRSPAAGRWNEQFFGPGTRLTVL.